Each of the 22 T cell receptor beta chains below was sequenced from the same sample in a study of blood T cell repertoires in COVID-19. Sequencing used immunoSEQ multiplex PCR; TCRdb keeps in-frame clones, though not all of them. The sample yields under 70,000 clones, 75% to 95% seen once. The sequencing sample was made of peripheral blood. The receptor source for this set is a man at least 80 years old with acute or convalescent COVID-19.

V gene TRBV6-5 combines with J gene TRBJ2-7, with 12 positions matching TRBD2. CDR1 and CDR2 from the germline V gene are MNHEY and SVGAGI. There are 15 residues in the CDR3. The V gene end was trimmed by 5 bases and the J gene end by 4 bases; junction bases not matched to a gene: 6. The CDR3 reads CASSKLAGGEYEQYF. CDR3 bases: TGTGCCAGCAGTAAACTAGCGGGGGGCGAATACGAGCAGTACTTC.

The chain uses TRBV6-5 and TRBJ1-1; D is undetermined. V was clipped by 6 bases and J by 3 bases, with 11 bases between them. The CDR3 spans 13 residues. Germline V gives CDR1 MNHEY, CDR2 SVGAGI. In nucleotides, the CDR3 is TGTGCCAGCAGAATAAACCGGGACACTGAAGCTTTCTTT. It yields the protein CASRINRDTEAFF.

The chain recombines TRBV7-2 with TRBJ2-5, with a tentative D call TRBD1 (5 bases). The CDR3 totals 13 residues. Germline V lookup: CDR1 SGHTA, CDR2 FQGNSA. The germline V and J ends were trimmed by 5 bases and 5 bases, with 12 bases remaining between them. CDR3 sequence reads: CASSPQVSETQYF. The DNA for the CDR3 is TGTGCCAGCAGCCCACAGGTATCTGAGACCCAGTACTTC.

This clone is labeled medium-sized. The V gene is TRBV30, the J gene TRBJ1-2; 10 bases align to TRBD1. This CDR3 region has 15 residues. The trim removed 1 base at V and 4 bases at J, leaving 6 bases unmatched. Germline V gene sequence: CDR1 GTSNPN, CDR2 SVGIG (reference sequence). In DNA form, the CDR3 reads TGTGCCTGGAGTGGGGGGACAGGGGCTAGCTATGGCTACACCTTC. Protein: CAWSGGTGASYGYTF.

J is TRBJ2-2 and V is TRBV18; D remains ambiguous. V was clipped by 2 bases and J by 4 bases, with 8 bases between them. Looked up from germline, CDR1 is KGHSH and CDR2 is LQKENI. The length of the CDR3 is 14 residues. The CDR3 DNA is TGTGCCAGCTCACCAGGGCTACCCACCGGGGAGCTGTTTTTT. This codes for CASSPGLPTGELFF.

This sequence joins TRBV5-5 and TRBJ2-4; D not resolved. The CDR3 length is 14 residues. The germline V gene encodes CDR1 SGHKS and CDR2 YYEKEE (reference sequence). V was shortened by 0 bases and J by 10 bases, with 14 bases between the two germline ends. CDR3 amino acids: CASSLDLQSPIQYF. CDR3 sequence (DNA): TGTGCCAGCAGCTTGGACTTGCAATCCCCTATTCAGTACTTC.

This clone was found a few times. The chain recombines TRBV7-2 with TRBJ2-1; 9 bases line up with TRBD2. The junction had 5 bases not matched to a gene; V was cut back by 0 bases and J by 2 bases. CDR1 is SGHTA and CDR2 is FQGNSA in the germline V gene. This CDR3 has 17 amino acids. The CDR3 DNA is TGTGCCAGCAGCTTAGCGATGCTAGCGGGGCCCTACAATGAGCAGTTCTTC. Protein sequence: CASSLAMLAGPYNEQFF.

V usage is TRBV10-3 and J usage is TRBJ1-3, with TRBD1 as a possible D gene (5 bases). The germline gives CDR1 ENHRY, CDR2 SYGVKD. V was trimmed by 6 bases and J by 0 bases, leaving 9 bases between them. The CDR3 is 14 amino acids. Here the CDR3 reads CAIRPGISGNTIYF. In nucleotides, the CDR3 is TGTGCCATCAGACCAGGGATCTCTGGAAACACCATATATTTT.

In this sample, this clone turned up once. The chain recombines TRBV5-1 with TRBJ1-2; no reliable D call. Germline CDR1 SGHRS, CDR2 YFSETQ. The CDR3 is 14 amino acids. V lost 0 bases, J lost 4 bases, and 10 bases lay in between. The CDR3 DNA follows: TGCGCCAGCAGCTTGGACACCTCCTCCTATGGCTACACCTTC. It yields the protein CASSLDTSSYGYTF.

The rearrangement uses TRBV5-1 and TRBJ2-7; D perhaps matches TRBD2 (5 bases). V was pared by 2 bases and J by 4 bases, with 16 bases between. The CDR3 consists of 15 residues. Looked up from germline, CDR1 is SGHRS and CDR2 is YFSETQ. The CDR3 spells CASSLARTAQYEQYF. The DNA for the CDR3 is TGCGCCAGCAGCTTAGCCCGGACTGCGCAGTACGAGCAGTACTTC.

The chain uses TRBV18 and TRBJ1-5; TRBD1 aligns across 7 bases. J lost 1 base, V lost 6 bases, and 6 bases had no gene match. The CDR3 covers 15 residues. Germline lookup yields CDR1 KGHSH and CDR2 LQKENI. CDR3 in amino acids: CASSQGQASNQPQHF. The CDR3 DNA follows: TGTGCCAGCTCGCAAGGACAGGCAAGCAATCAGCCCCAGCATTTT.

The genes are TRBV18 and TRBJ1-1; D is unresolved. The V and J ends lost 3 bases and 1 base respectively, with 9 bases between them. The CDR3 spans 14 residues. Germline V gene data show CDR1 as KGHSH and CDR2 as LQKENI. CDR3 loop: CASSPRGGNTEAFF. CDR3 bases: TGTGCCAGCTCACCGCGGGGAGGGAACACTGAAGCTTTCTTT.

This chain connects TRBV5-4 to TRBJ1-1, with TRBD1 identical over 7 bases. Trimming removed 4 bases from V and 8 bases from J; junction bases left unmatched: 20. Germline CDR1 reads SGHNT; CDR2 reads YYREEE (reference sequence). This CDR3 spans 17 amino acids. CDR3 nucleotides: TGTGCCAGCAGCCCCGCCCCCACAGGGGCCCTTCGGTTAGAAGCTTTCTTT. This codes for CASSPAPTGALRLEAFF.

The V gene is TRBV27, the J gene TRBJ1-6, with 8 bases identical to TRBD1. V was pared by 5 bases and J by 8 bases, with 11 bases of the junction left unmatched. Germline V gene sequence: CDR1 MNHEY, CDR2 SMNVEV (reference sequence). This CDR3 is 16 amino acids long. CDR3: CASSPHRTGLYSPLHF. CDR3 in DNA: TGTGCCAGCAGTCCGCACCGGACAGGGTTATATTCACCCCTCCACTTT.

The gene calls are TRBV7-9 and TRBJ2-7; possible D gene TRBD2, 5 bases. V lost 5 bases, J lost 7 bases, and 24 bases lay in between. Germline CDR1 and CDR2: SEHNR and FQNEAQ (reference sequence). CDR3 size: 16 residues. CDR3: CASSGGATQAFGEQYF. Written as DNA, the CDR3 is TGTGCCAGCAGCGGAGGCGCCACCCAAGCCTTTGGAGAGCAGTACTTC.

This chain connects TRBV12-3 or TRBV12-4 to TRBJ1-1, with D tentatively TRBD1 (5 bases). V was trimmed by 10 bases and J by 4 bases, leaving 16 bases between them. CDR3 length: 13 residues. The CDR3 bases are TGTGCCACCTCCCTCGAAGGGGTCACTGAAGCTTTCTTT. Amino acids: CATSLEGVTEAFF.

Here the CDR3 reads CASSLQGPTEAFF. The CDR3 region has the DNA TGTGCCAGCAGCTTACAGGGTCCGACCGAAGCTTTCTTT. The rearrangement uses TRBV5-4 and TRBJ1-1, with D perhaps matching TRBD1 (6 bases). Trimming took 2 bases from V and 8 from J, leaving 13 bases between them. The CDR3 loop spans 13 amino acids. Germline loops: CDR1 SGHNT, CDR2 YYREEE (reference sequence).

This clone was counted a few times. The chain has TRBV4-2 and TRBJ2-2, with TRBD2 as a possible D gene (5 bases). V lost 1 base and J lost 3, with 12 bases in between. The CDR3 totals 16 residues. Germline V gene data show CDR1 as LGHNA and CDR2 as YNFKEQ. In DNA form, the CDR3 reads TGTGCCAGCAGCCAAGCGAGGGCGTTTGACACCGGGGAGCTGTTTTTT. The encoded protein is CASSQARAFDTGELFF.

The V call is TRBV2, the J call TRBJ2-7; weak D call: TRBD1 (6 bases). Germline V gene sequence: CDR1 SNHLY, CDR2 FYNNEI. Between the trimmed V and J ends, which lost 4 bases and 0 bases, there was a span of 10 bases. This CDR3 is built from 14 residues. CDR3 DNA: TGTGCCAGCAGTGGGGGGCAGGGCTCCTACGAGCAGTACTTC. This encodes CASSGGQGSYEQYF.

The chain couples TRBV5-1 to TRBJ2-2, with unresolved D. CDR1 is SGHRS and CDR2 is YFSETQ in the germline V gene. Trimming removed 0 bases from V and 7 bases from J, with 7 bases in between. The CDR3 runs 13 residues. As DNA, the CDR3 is TGCGCCAGCAGCTTGGTTGGCGGCGGGGAGCTGTTTTTT. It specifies CASSLVGGGELFF.

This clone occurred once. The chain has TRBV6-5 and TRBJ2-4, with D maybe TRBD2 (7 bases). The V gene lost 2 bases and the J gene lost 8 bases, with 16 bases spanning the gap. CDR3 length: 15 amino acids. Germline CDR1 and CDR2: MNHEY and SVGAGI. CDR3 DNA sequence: TGTGCCAGCAGTTACACAGGGAGGGTTGGCGACATTCAGTACTTC. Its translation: CASSYTGRVGDIQYF.

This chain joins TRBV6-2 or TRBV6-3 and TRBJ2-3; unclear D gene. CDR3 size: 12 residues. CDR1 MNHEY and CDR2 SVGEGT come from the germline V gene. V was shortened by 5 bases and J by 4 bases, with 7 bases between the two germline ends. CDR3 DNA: TGTGCCAGCAGTAGAGAGCCAGATACGCAGTATTTT. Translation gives CASSREPDTQYF.